These T cell receptor beta chains were read from a single sample in a study of CD8+CD57+ T cells in acquired aplastic anemia. TCRdb independently ran MiXCR on the reads; one entry per CDR3 protein. The sample yields 100,000 to 150,000 distinct CDR3 sequences, about 48% seen once. The sequencing input was sorted CD4+, CD8+, or CD8+CD57+ T cells (not recorded which) from PBMCs. These receptors came from a human donor in good health, serving as a control. The CDR3 runs from the conserved cysteine through the conserved F or W. D genes are given only for firm matches. Some rows mark clone size as missing; the rest say once, few, many or name a class of expanded clone.

CDR3: CAISESWTNQETQYF
DNA: TGTGCCATCAGTGAGTCGTGGACTAACCAAGAGACCCAGTACTTC
size: few
J: TRBJ2-5
D: NA
V: TRBV10-3

CDR3: CASSVGLAETQYF
DNA: TGTGCCAGCAGCGTAGGCCTAGCTGAGACCCAGTACTTC
size: NA
J: TRBJ2-5
D: NA
V: TRBV9

CDR3: CSVRSGDTQYF
DNA: TGCAGCGTACGATCCGGGGATACGCAGTATTTT
size: many
J: TRBJ2-3
D: NA
V: TRBV29-1

CDR3: CAIREAGNTF
DNA: TGTGCCATCCGGGAAGCTGGAAACACCTTC
size: NA
J: TRBJ1-2
D: NA
V: TRBV7-9

CDR3: CATSSQRTGAIYGYTF
DNA: TGTGCCACCAGCAGCCAACGGACAGGGGCCATCTATGGTTACACCTTC
size: NA
J: TRBJ1-2
D: TRBD1
V: TRBV15

CDR3: CASSHNVGNSPLHF
DNA: TGTGCCAGCAGCCATAACGTTGGTAATTCACCCCTCCACTTT
size: NA
J: TRBJ1-6
D: NA
V: TRBV7-9

CDR3: CASSRTGRVAGYNEQFF
DNA: TGTGCCAGCAGCCGAACCGGACGGGTCGCGGGGTACAATGAGCAGTTCTTC
size: many
J: TRBJ2-1
D: NA
V: TRBV7-9

CDR3: CASSLELAEFYEQYF
DNA: TGTGCCAGCAGCCTAGAACTAGCGGAATTCTACGAGCAGTACTTC
size: many
J: TRBJ2-7
D: TRBD2
V: TRBV5-5

CDR3: CASRLAGGQETQYF
DNA: TGTGCCAGTAGACTAGCGGGGGGGCAAGAGACCCAGTACTTC
size: many
J: TRBJ2-5
D: TRBD2
V: TRBV2

CDR3: CASRGTGLQETQYF
DNA: TGTGCCAGCAGGGGGACAGGGCTACAAGAGACCCAGTACTTC
size: NA
J: TRBJ2-5
D: TRBD1
V: TRBV13

CDR3: CASSRQVNTEAFF
DNA: TGTGCCAGCAGCCGTCAGGTGAACACTGAAGCTTTCTTT
size: many
J: TRBJ1-1
D: NA
V: TRBV7-2

CDR3: CSAGSPTDAQYF
DNA: TGCAGTGCGGGCTCCCCCACAGATGCGCAGTATTTT
size: NA
J: TRBJ2-3
D: NA
V: TRBV20-1

CDR3: CASSARDASSYNEQFF
DNA: TGTGCCAGCAGCGCAAGGGATGCGAGCTCCTACAATGAGCAGTTCTTC
size: once
J: TRBJ2-1
D: NA
V: TRBV9

CDR3: CATSRPLGENTEAFF
DNA: TGTGCCACCAGCAGACCCCTGGGGGAGAACACTGAAGCTTTCTTT
size: NA
J: TRBJ1-1
D: NA
V: TRBV15

CDR3: CASSEGPTGGEKLFF
DNA: TGTGCCAGCAGTGAAGGACCCACAGGGGGCGAAAAACTGTTTTTT
size: NA
J: TRBJ1-4
D: TRBD1
V: TRBV6-1

CDR3: CASSLVRGRRYEQYF
DNA: TGTGCCAGCAGCTTGGTACGTGGCCGTCGGTACGAGCAGTACTTC
size: many
J: TRBJ2-7
D: NA
V: TRBV5-6

CDR3: CASSRQETNTGELFF
DNA: TGTGCCAGCAGCCGACAGGAGACGAACACCGGGGAGCTGTTTTTT
size: many
J: TRBJ2-2
D: NA
V: TRBV7-9

CDR3: CASSLKIWGLKGF
DNA: TGTGCCAGCAGCTTGAAGATTTGGGGGCTCAAGGGGTTC
size: NA
J: TRBJ2-7
D: NA
V: TRBV7-9

CDR3: CASSSPGQAYEQYF
DNA: TGTGCCAGCAGCTCGCCCGGACAGGCCTACGAGCAGTACTTC
size: many
J: TRBJ2-7
D: TRBD1
V: TRBV6-2/TRBV6-3

CDR3: CSAPDGNTEAFF
DNA: TGCAGTGCCCCCGACGGAAACACTGAAGCTTTCTTT
size: few
J: TRBJ1-1
D: NA
V: TRBV20-1

CDR3: CASSQVWGQGYSPLHF
DNA: TGCGCCAGCAGCCAAGTATGGGGACAGGGTTATTCACCCCTCCACTTT
size: many
J: TRBJ1-6
D: TRBD1
V: TRBV4-1

CDR3: CSVEDRIARSTDTQYF
DNA: TGCAGCGTTGAAGATAGGATAGCGCGTAGCACAGATACGCAGTATTTT
size: many
J: TRBJ2-3
D: NA
V: TRBV29-1

CDR3: CNARTWDRGVNTEAFF
DNA: TGCAATGCTAGAACCTGGGACAGGGGGGTGAACACTGAAGCTTTCTTT
size: once
J: TRBJ1-1
D: TRBD1
V: TRBV20-1

CDR3: CSVGRWRGYNTEAFF
DNA: TGCAGCGTTGGTAGGTGGAGGGGCTACAACACTGAAGCTTTCTTT
size: once
J: TRBJ1-1
D: NA
V: TRBV29-1

CDR3: CASSFQTGGDVYTF
DNA: TGTGCCAGCAGCTTCCAGACAGGGGGTGACGTCTACACCTTC
size: many
J: TRBJ1-2
D: TRBD1
V: TRBV7-2

CDR3: CSARDMVLGGYEQYF
DNA: TGCAGTGCTAGAGATATGGTTTTGGGGGGCTACGAGCAGTACTTC
size: NA
J: TRBJ2-7
D: NA
V: TRBV20-1

CDR3: CSVEQQETQYF
DNA: TGCAGCGTTGAACAGCAAGAGACCCAGTACTTC
size: NA
J: TRBJ2-5
D: NA
V: TRBV29-1

CDR3: CASIDGGIDTQYF
DNA: TGTGCCAGCATAGACGGGGGTATAGATACGCAGTATTTT
size: NA
J: TRBJ2-3
D: NA
V: TRBV2

CDR3: CASSLTGETIMNTEAFF
DNA: TGCGCCAGCAGCTTGACAGGGGAAACCATCATGAACACTGAAGCTTTCTTT
size: many
J: TRBJ1-1
D: TRBD1
V: TRBV5-1

CDR3: CASSEYLGTGGWDSPLHF
DNA: TGTGCCAGCAGTGAATATCTCGGGACAGGGGGATGGGATTCACCCCTCCACTTT
size: many
J: TRBJ1-6
D: TRBD1
V: TRBV6-1

CDR3: CSAHDRVDYGYTF
DNA: TGCAGTGCCCATGACAGGGTCGACTATGGCTACACCTTC
size: many
J: TRBJ1-2
D: TRBD1
V: TRBV20-1

CDR3: CASRRPTGDNSPLHF
DNA: TGTGCCAGCAGACGTCCGACAGGGGACAATTCACCCCTCCACTTT
size: NA
J: TRBJ1-6
D: TRBD1
V: TRBV27

CDR3: CASSLDASYEQYF
DNA: TGTGCCAGCAGCTTAGACGCGTCCTACGAGCAGTACTTC
size: few
J: TRBJ2-7
D: NA
V: TRBV7-8

CDR3: CASSLGAGANTGELFF
DNA: TGCGCCAGCAGCTTGGGAGCGGGGGCCAACACCGGGGAGCTGTTTTTT
size: many
J: TRBJ2-2
D: TRBD2
V: TRBV5-1

CDR3: CATSSGFRNQPQHF
DNA: TGTGCCACCAGCAGTGGGTTTCGCAATCAGCCCCAGCATTTT
size: NA
J: TRBJ1-5
D: NA
V: TRBV15

CDR3: CASSTGQGEKLFF
DNA: TGTGCCAGTAGCACAGGGCAGGGTGAAAAACTGTTTTTT
size: NA
J: TRBJ1-4
D: NA
V: TRBV19

CDR3: CASSHPGTSGTDTQYF
DNA: TGTGCCAGCAGCCATCCCGGGACTAGCGGCACAGATACGCAGTATTTT
size: NA
J: TRBJ2-3
D: TRBD2
V: TRBV25-1

CDR3: CATDRGGAGDTQYF
DNA: TGTGCCACGGATCGCGGGGGGGCCGGAGATACGCAGTATTTT
size: NA
J: TRBJ2-3
D: TRBD2
V: TRBV10-3

CDR3: CASSMGTVTYEQYF
DNA: TGTGCCAGTAGTATGGGGACTGTAACCTACGAGCAGTACTTC
size: NA
J: TRBJ2-7
D: NA
V: TRBV19

CDR3: CASSESATAGNTF
DNA: TGCGCCAGCAGTGAGTCCGCGACTGCTGGAAACACCTTC
size: NA
J: TRBJ1-2
D: NA
V: TRBV10-2

CDR3: CASSGTGPQETQYF
DNA: TGTGCCAGTAGTGGAACAGGCCCACAAGAGACCCAGTACTTC
size: NA
J: TRBJ2-5
D: NA
V: TRBV19

CDR3: CASSYLQANTEAFF
DNA: TGTGCCAGCAGTTACCTCCAAGCGAACACTGAAGCTTTCTTT
size: NA
J: TRBJ1-1
D: NA
V: TRBV6-5

CDR3: CASSSGWGTVEQYF
DNA: TGTGCCAGCAGCTCGGGGTGGGGGACAGTCGAGCAGTACTTC
size: many
J: TRBJ2-7
D: TRBD1
V: TRBV7-6

CDR3: CASRRAGGIYEQYF
DNA: TGTGCCAGTCGGCGGGCAGGGGGGATCTACGAGCAGTACTTC
size: NA
J: TRBJ2-7
D: NA
V: TRBV19

CDR3: CASSKSGSSYNEQFF
DNA: TGTGCCAGTAGTAAGAGCGGAAGCTCCTACAATGAGCAGTTCTTC
size: NA
J: TRBJ2-1
D: NA
V: TRBV19

CDR3: CASSFSRNEQFF
DNA: TGTGCCAGCAGTTTCTCCAGGAATGAGCAGTTCTTC
size: NA
J: TRBJ2-1
D: NA
V: TRBV12-3/TRBV12-4

CDR3: CSAPPRSGGAYNEQFF
DNA: TGCAGTGCTCCTCCCAGATCTGGAGGGGCCTACAATGAGCAGTTCTTC
size: many
J: TRBJ2-1
D: NA
V: TRBV20-1

CDR3: CATSQETGLGYTF
DNA: TGTGCCACCAGTCAGGAGACAGGGCTGGGCTACACCTTC
size: NA
J: TRBJ1-2
D: TRBD1
V: TRBV24-1

CDR3: CASSLSVGTANYGYTF
DNA: TGTGCCAGCAGTTTATCGGTAGGGACGGCCAACTATGGCTACACCTTC
size: many
J: TRBJ1-2
D: NA
V: TRBV27

CDR3: CASSRVYNEQFF
DNA: TGTGCCAGCTCCCGGGTCTACAATGAGCAGTTCTTC
size: NA
J: TRBJ2-1
D: NA
V: TRBV12-3/TRBV12-4

CDR3: CASSLRQGKQETQYF
DNA: TGTGCCAGCAGCCTCAGACAGGGCAAACAAGAGACCCAGTACTTC
size: NA
J: TRBJ2-5
D: TRBD1
V: TRBV7-2

CDR3: CASRLRGAEQFF
DNA: TGTGCCAGCAGACTGAGGGGGGCTGAGCAGTTCTTC
size: NA
J: TRBJ2-1
D: NA
V: TRBV2

CDR3: CASSGQGRETQYF
DNA: TGTGCCAGCAGCGGACAGGGTCGGGAGACCCAGTACTTC
size: few
J: TRBJ2-5
D: TRBD1
V: TRBV7-4

CDR3: CASSDNRDTYEQYF
DNA: TGTGCCAGCAGTGATAACAGGGATACCTACGAGCAGTACTTC
size: many
J: TRBJ2-7
D: NA
V: TRBV6-1

CDR3: CASSEGTIEQYF
DNA: TGTGCCAGCAGTGAAGGGACAATCGAGCAGTACTTC
size: few
J: TRBJ2-7
D: NA
V: TRBV2

CDR3: CASSLAVGGQTPLHF
DNA: TGTGCCAGCAGCTTAGCGGTCGGGGGGCAAACACCCCTCCACTTT
size: NA
J: TRBJ1-6
D: NA
V: TRBV30

CDR3: CASKRSDSTNYGYTF
DNA: TGTGCCAGCAAGAGGAGTGACTCCACTAACTATGGCTACACCTTC
size: many
J: TRBJ1-2
D: NA
V: TRBV28

CDR3: CASGLGLRGFGEQYF
DNA: TGTGCTAGTGGTTTGGGCCTACGGGGATTTGGCGAGCAGTACTTC
size: many
J: TRBJ2-7
D: NA
V: TRBV12-5

CDR3: CSVGVGENNEKLFF
DNA: TGCAGCGTTGGGGTAGGGGAAAATAATGAAAAACTGTTTTTT
size: NA
J: TRBJ1-4
D: NA
V: TRBV29-1

CDR3: CASSLVSGDGYTF
DNA: TGTGCCAGCAGCTTAGTGTCCGGCGATGGTTACACCTTC
size: NA
J: TRBJ1-2
D: NA
V: TRBV11-3